This TCR beta chain derives from a study of cytomegalovirus exposure and HLA in healthy donors. Study-level results: As was reported, the HLA-A and HLA-B alleles of most subjects were accurately predicted from TCR beta sequences. An analysis done earlier found most TCR beta V segments productive about 87% or about 30% of the time.

A word on this clone: Its antigen is unidentified.

CDR3 length equals 14 residues. V lost 2 bases, J lost 5 bases, and 11 bases lay in between. In germline, CDR1 is SGHRS, CDR2 YFSETQ. Both 60 Vbeta primers and 13 Jbeta primers went into the PCR. Only in-frame clones appear in the TCRdb table, and some are missing; sequencing was by immunoSEQ multiplex PCR. The table lists around 150,000 clones, with around 1.4% in the top ten. This receptor was taken from a woman aged 60-75 years in good health and CMV-seronegative. The chain is built from TRBV5-1 and TRBJ2-1; TRBD1 might be the D (6 bases). The sequenced material came from PBMCs. The CDR3 is CASSFGTPNNEQFF. The CDR3 bases are TGCGCCAGCAGCTTCGGGACACCGAACAATGAGCAGTTCTTC.